Each of the 5 T cell receptor beta chains below was sequenced from the same sample in a study of CD8+ T cells in alopecia areata. RNA extraction and reverse transcription yielded cDNA as sequencing template. Sequencing used immunoSEQ multiplex PCR; TCRdb keeps in-frame clones, though not all of them. The sample yields around 190,000 clones, around 50% seen once. Material: CD8+ T cells sorted from blood. Receptors were obtained from a human donor in good health.

This clone was seen a few times. CDR3 region: CATAWSGGNGELFF. The CDR3 coding sequence is TGTGCCACCGCGTGGAGCGGGGGGAACGGGGAGCTGTTTTTT. V usage is TRBV19 and J usage is TRBJ2-2; 9 bases match TRBD2. CDR3 length equals 14 residues. Germline V gives CDR1 LNHDA, CDR2 SQIVND (reference sequence). After removal of 10 bases from V and 7 bases from J, the junction contained 10 bases not matched to a gene.

This clone was seen only a few times. The V call is TRBV7-9, the J call TRBJ2-1; D unresolved. CDR1 is SEHNR and CDR2 is FQNEAQ in the germline V gene (reference sequence). This CDR3 contains 16 residues. Trimming stripped 2 bases from V and 3 bases from J, with 14 bases between. The CDR3 DNA sequence: TGTGCCAGCAGCTTAAGACCCGCGACACTCTACAATGAGCAGTTCTTC. This codes for CASSLRPATLYNEQFF.

The chain combines TRBV7-9 with TRBJ1-1; D perhaps matches TRBD1 (6 bases). The CDR3 is 15 residues long. V gave up 5 bases and J gave up 1 base, with 14 bases separating them. Germline V gene sequence: CDR1 SEHNR, CDR2 FQNEAQ (reference sequence). CDR3 region: CASSPFGGPNTEAFF. CDR3 nucleotides: TGTGCCAGCAGCCCCTTTGGGGGGCCGAACACTGAAGCTTTCTTT.

The V call is TRBV15, the J call TRBJ2-7; 9 bases map to TRBD1. The CDR3 runs to 14 residues. The V segment lost 5 bases and the J segment 2 bases; nucleotides outside the gene matches: 4. Germline CDR1 and CDR2: LNHNV and YYDKDF (reference sequence). CDR3 protein: CATSVGQGPYEQYF. Written as DNA, the CDR3 is TGTGCCACCAGCGTAGGACAGGGGCCCTACGAGCAGTACTTC.

The chain carries TRBV7-2 and TRBJ2-3; 10 bases align to TRBD2. Trimming took 5 bases from V and 4 from J; bases not matched to a gene: 6. CDR3 length: 15 amino acids. CDR1 SGHTA and CDR2 FQGNSA come from the germline V gene. The CDR3 nucleotides read TGTGCCAGCAGCCGCATTAGCGGGGGGTCAGATACGCAGTATTTT. Translating gives CASSRISGGSDTQYF.